Presented here are 7 T cell receptor beta chains from one specimen sequenced in a study of technical replicates of blood from several donors. Some clones are missing from TCRdb's copy, which holds only in-frame ones; the method was immunoSEQ multiplex PCR. The sample comprises 55,000 to 75,000 clones, 93% of which are singletons, and approximately 3.9% rests with the top ten. The sequenced material came from PBMCs. The receptors stem from a human donor in good health. Some clones in this sample may be carry-over from other donors' samples.

This sequence joins TRBV5-8 and TRBJ1-5, with D possibly matching TRBD1 (6 bases). This CDR3 has 14 amino acids. V was pared by 2 bases and J by 2 bases, with 8 bases between. Per the germline V gene, CDR1 is SGHTS and CDR2 is YDEGEE. The CDR3 here is CASSFRGRNQPQHF. DNA for the CDR3: TGTGCCAGCAGCTTCAGGGGACGCAATCAGCCCCAGCATTTT.

This clone occurred once. This chain links TRBV6-5 with TRBJ1-6; maybe TRBD1 (5 bases). CDR3 length equals 14 residues. Germline assignment: CDR1 MNHEY and CDR2 SVGAGI. Trimming pared 6 bases from V and 10 bases from J, leaving 16 bases between. The CDR3 region is CASSPGGGGSPLHF. In DNA, the CDR3 is TGTGCCAGCAGCCCCGGGGGGGGTGGATCACCCCTCCACTTT.

The chain uses TRBV5-1 and TRBJ2-1; TRBD2 agrees at 13 bases. CDR3 length equals 17 residues. The V and J ends lost 2 bases and 7 bases, in that order; junction bases with no gene match: 9. Germline values: CDR1 SGHRS, CDR2 YFSETQ. In DNA form, the CDR3 reads TGCGCCAGCAGCTTTGGGACTAGCGGGACGATAAAGAATGAGCAGTTCTTC. It yields the protein CASSFGTSGTIKNEQFF.

V gene TRBV29-1 combines with J gene TRBJ2-7; a weak D match, TRBD2 (5 bases). V was clipped by 1 base and J by 0 bases, with 16 bases between them. The CDR3 extends over 16 amino acids. The germline V gene has CDR1 SQVTM and CDR2 ANQGSEA. For the CDR3, the DNA is TGCAGCGTTGAAGGGTATCGGGAAAAAAGCTCCTACGAGCAGTACTTC. This translates into CSVEGYREKSSYEQYF.

The chain carries TRBV4-1 and TRBJ1-6, with 7 bases matching TRBD1. CDR1 and CDR2 (germline): MGHRA, YSYEKL. This CDR3 has 14 amino acids. The ends lost 4 bases at V and 6 bases at J; junction bases unmatched: 3. CDR3 region: CASSRGQVNSPLHF. CDR3 nucleotide sequence: TGCGCCAGCAGCCGCGGACAGGTTAATTCACCCCTCCACTTT.

The chain links TRBV5-6 to TRBJ2-7, with a weak D call TRBD1 (6 bases). The CDR3 consists of 13 residues. CDR1 is SGHDT, CDR2 YYEEEE, per germline. The V and J ends lost 0 bases and 4 bases respectively, with 8 bases between them. The CDR3 region has the DNA TGTGCCAGCAGCTTGGTACAGGGTTACGAGCAGTACTTC. Translation gives CASSLVQGYEQYF.

The genes are TRBV6-5 and TRBJ1-1; the match to TRBD1 covers 10 bases. This CDR3 is built from 14 residues. Germline V gene sequence: CDR1 MNHEY, CDR2 SVGAGI. The junction had 8 bases not matched to a gene; V was cut back by 2 bases and J by 11 bases. In DNA, the CDR3 is TGTGCCAGCAGTTACCAAAGGGACAGGGGAACGGCTTTCTTT. It encodes CASSYQRDRGTAFF.